The clone carrying this T cell receptor beta chain was counted ten times or more. As yet, its antigen is unknown. The data are from a study of T cells in Graves' hyperthyroidism and ophthalmopathy. From under 12 ml of fresh peripheral blood, PBMCs were isolated. The CDR3 is made up of 15 amino acids. The V gene end was trimmed by 4 bases and the J gene end by 9 bases; junction bases not matched to a gene: 9. Germline CDR1 and CDR2: SGHTA and FQGNSA. Points from the study as a whole: Model predictions of ophthalmopathy came a median around 6.5 months before onset.

TCR beta CDR3 region amplification was performed from RNA transcripts. A set of HTBI primers served as the primers for a first-round RT-PCR of the TCR CDR3. TCRdb re-called the multiplex PCR reads through MiXCR, storing one row per CDR3 protein. The data show approximately 600,000 distinct CDR3 sequences, approximately 15% seen once. J is TRBJ1-5 and V is TRBV7-2; the match to TRBD1 covers 10 bases. The sequence was collected from a woman aged 18-29 years with Graves' ophthalmopathy. Sequenced input: blood. The CDR3, as DNA: TGTGCCAGCAGCTCCGGACAGGGGGATACTGCGCCCCAGCATTTT. It encodes CASSSGQGDTAPQHF. The variable domain in full, completed from reference TRBV7-2 and TRBJ1-5, reads GAGVSQSPSNKVTEKGKDVELRCDPISGHTALYWYRQSLGQGLEFLIYFQGNSAPDKSGLPSDRFSAERTGGSVSTLTIQRTQQEDSAVYLCASSSGQGDTAPQHFGDGTRLSIL.